Described below is a single T cell receptor (beta chain) sequence and its context. The antigen remains undetermined. This entry comes from a study of cytomegalovirus exposure and HLA in healthy donors. The study's findings and limits: In the 100 to 150 validation repertoires, roughly 94% of cluster scores exceeded 0, per a later analysis.

CDR3 length: 17 residues. The junction had 6 bases not matched to a gene; V was cut back by 4 bases and J by 1 base. The germline V gene has CDR1 MNHEY and CDR2 SMNVEV (reference sequence). Method: immunoSEQ multiplex PCR; TCRdb's copy keeps in-frame clones and lacks some. The repertoire includes some 79,000 clones, about 94% of them detected once, and roughly 3% sits in the top ten. The receptor's source is a young woman in good health and CMV-seropositive. The specimen was PBMCs. The genes are TRBV27 and TRBJ2-1; 11 positions match TRBD2. The CDR3 DNA is TGTGCCAGCAGTTCCCCGACTAGCGGGAAATCCTACAATGAGCAGTTCTTC. It is translated as CASSSPTSGKSYNEQFF.